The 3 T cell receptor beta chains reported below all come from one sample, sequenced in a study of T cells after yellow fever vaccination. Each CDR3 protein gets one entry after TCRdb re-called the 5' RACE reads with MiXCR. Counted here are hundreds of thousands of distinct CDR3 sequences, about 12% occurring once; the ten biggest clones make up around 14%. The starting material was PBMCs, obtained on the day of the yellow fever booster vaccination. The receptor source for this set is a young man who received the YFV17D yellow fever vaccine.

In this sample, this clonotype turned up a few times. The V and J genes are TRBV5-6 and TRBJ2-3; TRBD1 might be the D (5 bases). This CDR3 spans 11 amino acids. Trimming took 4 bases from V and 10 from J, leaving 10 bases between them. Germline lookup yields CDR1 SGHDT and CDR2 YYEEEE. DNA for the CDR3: TGTGCCAGCAGCCGCCAAGGGGCGCAGTATTTT. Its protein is CASSRQGAQYF.

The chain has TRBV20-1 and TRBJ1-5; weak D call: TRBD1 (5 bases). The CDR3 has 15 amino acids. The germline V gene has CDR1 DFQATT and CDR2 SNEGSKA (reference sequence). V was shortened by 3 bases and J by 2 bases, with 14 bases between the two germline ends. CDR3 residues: CSASEKGHGNQPQHF. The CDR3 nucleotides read TGCAGTGCTAGTGAAAAGGGGCATGGCAATCAGCCCCAGCATTTT.

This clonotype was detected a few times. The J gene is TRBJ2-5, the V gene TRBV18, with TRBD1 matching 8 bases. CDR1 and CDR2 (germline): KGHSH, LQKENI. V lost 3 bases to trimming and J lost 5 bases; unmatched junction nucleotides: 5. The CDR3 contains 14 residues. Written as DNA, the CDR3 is TGTGCCAGCTCACCGGACAGGGCCGCGGAGACCCAGTACTTC. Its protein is CASSPDRAAETQYF. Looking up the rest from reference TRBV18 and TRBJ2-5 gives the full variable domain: NAGVMQNPRHLVRRRGQEARLRCSPMKGHSHVYWYRQLPEEGLKFMVYLQKENIIDESGMPKERFSAEFPKEGPSILRIQQVVRGDSAAYFCASSPDRAAETQYFGPGTRLLVL.